This entry is about one TCR beta chain. V dropped 8 bases and J dropped 0; count of bases not matched to a gene: 6. The CDR3 runs 13 residues. Per germline, CDR1 SQVTM and CDR2 ANQGSEA. This sample is drawn from a study of shared clonotypes between healthy human individuals. Using immunoSEQ multiplex PCR, the repertoire was profiled, and TCRdb retains in-frame clones only, with some absent. This table holds 2 million to 2.5 million clones, approximately 93% found once. The sequenced sample was naive CD4+ T cells from PBMCs. Subset defined: CD45RA+ positively selected. The TCR comes from a man aged 18-30 years in good health. Some clones in this sample may be carry-over from other donors' samples. J is TRBJ1-1 and V is TRBV29-1, with 7 bases identical to TRBD1. In DNA form, the CDR3 reads TGCAGCACAAGACAGGGCTTGAACACTGAAGCTTTCTTT. Residues: CSTRQGLNTEAFF. The whole variable domain, filled in from reference TRBV29-1 and TRBJ1-1, reads SAVISQKPSRDICQRGTSLTIQCQVDSQVTMMFWYRQQPGQSLTLIATANQGSEATYESGFVIDKFPISRPNLTFSTLTVSNMSPEDSSIYLCSTRQGLNTEAFFGQGTRLTVV.